The rows below give T cell receptor beta chains drawn from one sample of a study of shared clonotypes between healthy human individuals. Some clones are missing from TCRdb's copy, which holds only in-frame ones; the method was immunoSEQ multiplex PCR. The table has under 1,100,000 clones, around 82% seen once. The sequenced material came from memory CD4+ T cells from PBMCs. These receptors all stem from a man aged 18 to 30 in good health. Some clones in this sample may be carry-over from other donors' samples. The CDR3 runs from the conserved cysteine through the conserved F or W. The D gene is left open where the match is weak. Clone sizes are given selectively: once, few, many, or a class where the clone is expanded.

clone_size,j_call,d_call,v_call,cdr3_aa,cdr3_nt
NA,TRBJ2-5,NA,TRBV18,CASSPPGGRGGETQYF,TGTGCCAGCTCACCACCAGGTGGGAGAGGTGGCGAGACCCAGTACTTC
NA,TRBJ1-2,TRBD1,TRBV28,CATDREGAGGYTF,TGTGCCACCGACAGGGAGGGGGCGGGTGGCTACACCTTC
many,TRBJ1-3,TRBD1,TRBV25-1,CASSEQGARNTIYF,TGTGCCAGCAGTGAGCAGGGGGCCAGGAACACCATATATTTT
NA,TRBJ1-4,TRBD1,TRBV5-6,CASSDRTGTNEKLFF,TGTGCCAGCAGCGACCGGACAGGAACTAATGAAAAACTGTTTTTT
NA,TRBJ2-7,NA,TRBV28,CASSLWGFEEKGEQYF,TGTGCCAGCAGTTTGTGGGGGTTCGAGGAAAAAGGCGAGCAGTACTTC
many,TRBJ1-5,TRBD1,TRBV10-3,CAISARQGVGNQPQHF,TGTGCCATCAGTGCTCGACAGGGGGTCGGGAATCAGCCCCAGCATTTT
NA,TRBJ2-1,NA,TRBV6-5,CASGSNEQFF,TGTGCCAGCGGGAGCAATGAGCAGTTCTTC
NA,TRBJ1-2,NA,TRBV7-9,CASSFSGPYGYTF,TGTGCCAGCAGCTTTTCGGGACCCTATGGCTACACCTTC
NA,TRBJ2-1,NA,TRBV30,CAWEPSYNEQFF,TGTGCCTGGGAACCTTCCTACAATGAGCAGTTCTTC
NA,TRBJ2-1,TRBD2,TRBV18,CASSPRKASGRATSVGEQFF,TGTGCCAGCTCACCCCGCAAGGCTAGCGGGAGGGCCACGTCAGTGGGTGAGCAGTTCTTC
NA,TRBJ1-2,NA,TRBV6-5,CASSYSVTGYGYTF,TGTGCCAGCAGTTACTCCGTAACAGGGTATGGCTACACCTTC
NA,TRBJ2-1,NA,TRBV5-4,CAGAWRDNEQFF,TGTGCCGGCGCTTGGCGGGACAATGAGCAGTTCTTC
NA,TRBJ2-7,NA,TRBV5-1,CASSLEGGPLDEQYF,TGCGCCAGCAGCTTGGAGGGGGGGCCCCTGGACGAGCAGTACTTC
NA,TRBJ2-7,NA,TRBV28,CASNRASVGIYEQYF,TGTGCCAGCAACCGAGCCTCGGTGGGTATCTACGAGCAGTACTTC
NA,TRBJ1-4,NA,TRBV5-1,CASSPRPTRDEKLFF,TGCGCCAGCAGCCCCCGCCCTACGAGGGACGAAAAACTGTTTTTT
few,TRBJ1-2,NA,TRBV10-3,CATRPDQYGYTF,TGTGCCACCCGGCCAGATCAATATGGCTACACCTTC
NA,TRBJ2-1,NA,TRBV5-1,CASSFSNRVVNNEQFF,TGCGCCAGCAGCTTTTCTAACCGAGTAGTGAACAATGAGCAGTTCTTC
NA,TRBJ2-7,NA,TRBV28,CARREGGGVYEQYF,TGTGCCCGCCGAGAGGGGGGGGGCGTCTACGAGCAGTACTTC
NA,TRBJ1-5,NA,TRBV29-1,CSVGNRGNQPQHF,TGCAGCGTTGGAAACAGGGGCAATCAGCCCCAGCATTTT
NA,TRBJ2-1,NA,TRBV20-1,CSAAFPHQFF,TGCAGTGCCGCTTTTCCTCATCAGTTCTTC
NA,TRBJ2-1,TRBD2,TRBV10-3,CAISELAAGVVHEQFF,TGTGCCATCAGTGAGCTGGCAGCGGGAGTCGTCCATGAGCAGTTCTTC
once,TRBJ2-3,NA,TRBV7-9,CASSLARLARRTDTQYF,TGTGCCAGCAGCTTAGCTCGGCTAGCGCGACGCACAGATACGCAGTATTTT
many,TRBJ2-3,NA,TRBV9,CASSVRRGADTQYF,TGTGCCAGCAGCGTCCGGCGGGGTGCAGATACGCAGTATTTT
NA,TRBJ1-4,NA,TRBV19,CASRVRGVNEKLFF,TGTGCCAGTCGAGTGAGGGGAGTCAATGAAAAACTGTTTTTT
NA,TRBJ2-5,TRBD2,TRBV11-2,CASSQRTSGMSETQYF,TGTGCCAGCAGCCAACGGACTAGCGGGATGTCGGAGACCCAGTACTTC
NA,TRBJ2-5,TRBD1,TRBV6-1,CASRNTGGQETQYF,TGTGCCAGCAGAAATACAGGGGGACAAGAGACCCAGTACTTC
NA,TRBJ2-7,NA,TRBV30,CAWSWEGYEQYF,TGTGCCTGGAGTTGGGAAGGCTACGAGCAGTACTTC
NA,TRBJ2-3,NA,TRBV7-2,CASSPVEAGRGADTQYF,TGTGCCAGCAGCCCGGTGGAGGCAGGAAGAGGGGCAGATACGCAGTATTTT
NA,TRBJ2-5,NA,TRBV2,CASSRDTQETQYF,TGTGCCAGCAGCCGGGACACCCAAGAGACCCAGTACTTC
NA,TRBJ2-1,TRBD2,TRBV7-3,CASSLISGSLREQFF,TGTGCCAGCAGCTTAATCAGCGGGAGCCTGCGTGAGCAGTTCTTC
few,TRBJ2-1,TRBD2,TRBV19,CASSGLAGFYNEQFF,TGTGCCAGTAGTGGACTAGCGGGTTTCTACAATGAGCAGTTCTTC
NA,TRBJ1-5,TRBD1,TRBV2,CASSPGRGRVGQPQHF,TGTGCCAGCAGTCCCGGGAGGGGGCGCGTTGGTCAGCCCCAGCATTTT
NA,TRBJ2-3,NA,TRBV2,CASSLQSDTQYF,TGTGCCAGCAGTTTACAGTCAGATACGCAGTATTTT
NA,TRBJ2-1,TRBD2,TRBV28,CASLSGSSYNEQFF,TGTGCCAGCCTTAGCGGGAGCTCCTACAATGAGCAGTTCTTC
once,TRBJ2-2,NA,TRBV18,CASSHRTGNTGELFF,TGTGCCAGCTCACACCGGACGGGGAACACCGGGGAGCTGTTTTTT
NA,TRBJ2-3,NA,TRBV4-2,CASSPLASDTQYF,TGTGCCAGCAGCCCCCTAGCTTCAGATACGCAGTATTTT
NA,TRBJ2-2,NA,TRBV18,CASSPERNTGELFF,TGTGCCAGCTCACCAGAGCGGAACACCGGGGAGCTGTTTTTT
many,TRBJ2-7,TRBD2,TRBV4-2,CASSQDASGSPPYEQYF,TGTGCCAGCAGCCAAGATGCTAGCGGGAGCCCTCCCTACGAGCAGTACTTC
few,TRBJ1-5,TRBD1,TRBV9,CASSAGTVFSQPQHF,TGTGCCAGCAGCGCGGGGACAGTCTTCTCTCAGCCCCAGCATTTT
NA,TRBJ1-5,NA,TRBV25-1,CASSGRVGQPQHF,TGTGCCAGCAGTGGGAGGGTAGGTCAGCCCCAGCATTTT
many,TRBJ2-7,NA,TRBV6-1,CASSGEGPTYEQYF,TGTGCCAGCAGTGGTGAGGGACCAACCTACGAGCAGTACTTC
NA,TRBJ2-1,TRBD2,TRBV29-1,CSVEDGGRALNEQFF,TGCAGCGTTGAAGACGGCGGGAGGGCCCTCAATGAGCAGTTCTTC
once,TRBJ2-2,TRBD1,TRBV7-9,CASSLRQGPGGELFF,TGTGCCAGCAGCTTACGACAGGGCCCAGGTGGGGAGCTGTTTTTT
NA,TRBJ2-3,NA,TRBV27,CASSPRGTPMFTDTQYF,TGTGCCAGCAGTCCGAGGGGGACCCCGATGTTCACAGATACGCAGTATTTT
many,TRBJ2-1,NA,TRBV27,CASSFFNEQFF,TGTGCCAGCAGTTTCTTCAATGAGCAGTTCTTC
NA,TRBJ2-1,TRBD2,TRBV11-2,CASSPRTSGRVGNEQFF,TGTGCCAGCAGCCCTCGGACTAGCGGGAGAGTAGGCAATGAGCAGTTCTTC
many,TRBJ1-1,TRBD1,TRBV27,CASSSLRDRGNTEAFF,TGTGCCAGCAGTTCTCTCCGGGACAGGGGGAACACTGAAGCTTTCTTT
NA,TRBJ2-7,NA,TRBV16,CASSQSGGGEQYF,TGTGCCAGCAGCCAAAGTGGGGGAGGCGAGCAGTACTTC
NA,TRBJ1-2,TRBD1,TRBV28,CASTPLGTGLYYGYTF,TGTGCCAGCACCCCGCTGGGGACAGGACTCTACTATGGCTACACCTTC
NA,TRBJ2-2,NA,TRBV14,CASSQFRSRGTGELFF,TGTGCCAGCAGCCAATTCAGGTCCCGGGGCACCGGGGAGCTGTTTTTT
NA,TRBJ2-7,NA,TRBV6-1,CASGVYYEQYF,TGTGCCAGCGGGGTTTATTACGAGCAGTACTTC
NA,TRBJ2-4,TRBD2,TRBV4-1,CASSLAGTSGRMENIQYF,TGCGCCAGCAGCCTCGCCGGGACTAGCGGGAGGATGGAAAACATTCAGTACTTC